These T cell receptor beta chains were read from a single sample in a study of cytomegalovirus exposure and HLA in healthy donors. Using immunoSEQ multiplex PCR, the repertoire was profiled, and TCRdb retains in-frame clones only, with some absent. The repertoire holds over 100,000 clones, 84% seen once, with roughly 3% in the top ten. Material: PBMCs. All receptors come from a woman aged 18-30 years in good health and CMV-seropositive. Each CDR3 is given with its conserved first and last residue. The D gene is left open where the match is weak. Not every row has a clone size; where given, it reads once, few, many or a size class.

j_gene,d_gene,v_gene,abundance,CDR3nt,CDR3aa
TRBJ2-7,NA,TRBV4-1,NA,TGCGCCAGCAGCCAAGAACAGGCCTCCTACGAGCAGTACTTC,CASSQEQASYEQYF
TRBJ1-6,NA,TRBV25-1,NA,TGTGCCAGCCAGGGTATACTTAGTGGGTCCTATAATTCACCCCTCCACTTT,CASQGILSGSYNSPLHF
TRBJ1-4,NA,TRBV11-2,NA,TGTGCCAGCAGTTCCATACGGGAAAAACTGTTTTTT,CASSSIREKLFF
TRBJ1-2,NA,TRBV6-1,once,TGTGCCAGCAGTGAAGATGGGGGCCACACCTTC,CASSEDGGHTF
TRBJ1-2,NA,TRBV6-5,NA,TGTGCCAGCAGTTACGAAACGGGGTCTACTGGCTACACCTTC,CASSYETGSTGYTF
TRBJ2-7,TRBD2,TRBV5-1,once,TGCGCCAGCAGCTTGGGGCGGGGGGCCCTCGAGCAGTACTTC,CASSLGRGALEQYF
TRBJ1-4,NA,TRBV7-9,NA,TGTGCCAGCAGCCGAAAAAGGGGTTCGGCTAATGAAAAACTGTTTTTT,CASSRKRGSANEKLFF
TRBJ1-4,NA,TRBV6-5,NA,TGTGCCAGCAGTTCCTCTAATGAAAAACTGTTTTTT,CASSSSNEKLFF
TRBJ2-5,TRBD2,TRBV11-2,NA,TGTGCCAGCAGCTCAACCCGAGCGGGGGGGCTGATAGAGACCCAGTACTTC,CASSSTRAGGLIETQYF
TRBJ2-3,NA,TRBV19,NA,TGTGCCAGTAGTATCACGGGGGAGGGCACAGATACGCAGTATTTT,CASSITGEGTDTQYF
TRBJ2-5,TRBD1,TRBV5-1,NA,TGCGCCAGCAGCCCGACAGGGGGCGCGGAGGAGACCCAGTACTTC,CASSPTGGAEETQYF
TRBJ1-4,TRBD1,TRBV4-1,NA,TGCGCCAGCAGCCAGGCCGGGACAGGGGGCTCGGTCGGGAAATTT,CASSQAGTGGSVGKF
TRBJ1-3,NA,TRBV13,NA,TGTGCCAGCAGCTTAGTGGGCCAGGGTGGTGGAAACACCATATATTTT,CASSLVGQGGGNTIYF
TRBJ1-2,TRBD1,TRBV30,NA,TGTGCCTGGAGTGTTGGCAGGGGGAACTATGGCTACACCTTC,CAWSVGRGNYGYTF
TRBJ2-2,NA,TRBV2,once,TGTGCCAGCAGTGGGGAACAGGCGAACACCGGGGAGCTGTTTTTT,CASSGEQANTGELFF
TRBJ2-3,NA,TRBV25-1,once,TGTGCCAGCAGTGACCAGGCGGACAGCCGGACTAGCACAGATACGCAGTATTTT,CASSDQADSRTSTDTQYF
TRBJ1-1,NA,TRBV5-1,NA,TGCGCCAGCAGCTTGGCCGGGGAACAGGGCACTGAAGCTTTCTTT,CASSLAGEQGTEAFF
TRBJ1-6,NA,TRBV29-1,NA,TGCAGCGTCGACCGGGAGCCCGGACCCCTCCACTTT,CSVDREPGPLHF
TRBJ2-2,NA,TRBV7-9,NA,TGTGCCAGCAGCTTAAGGGGTTTGAGCACCGGGGAGCTGTTTTTT,CASSLRGLSTGELFF
TRBJ1-2,TRBD1,TRBV19,NA,TGTGCCAGTAGTATCGACAGGGACTGGGCCTATGGCTACACCTTC,CASSIDRDWAYGYTF
TRBJ2-5,TRBD2,TRBV4-1,NA,TGCGCCAGCAGCCCGGGACTAGCGGGGGTGGAGACCCAGTACTTC,CASSPGLAGVETQYF
TRBJ2-7,NA,TRBV4-1,NA,TGCGCCAGCAGCGAAGGCGGCGTACGTTATCCCTACGAGCAGTACTTC,CASSEGGVRYPYEQYF
TRBJ2-2,NA,TRBV7-9,NA,TGTGCCAGCAGCTTAGAGCTGAGGGAGTGGGAGCTGTTTTTT,CASSLELREWELFF
TRBJ2-1,TRBD2,TRBV9,NA,TGTGCCAGCAGCGTCCGGGGGGAGTACAATGAGCAGTTCTTC,CASSVRGEYNEQFF
TRBJ2-3,TRBD2,TRBV5-1,NA,TGCGCCAGCAGCTTGAGGCCTAGCGGGGGATCGGATACGCAGTATTTT,CASSLRPSGGSDTQYF
TRBJ1-2,TRBD1,TRBV19,NA,TGTGCCAGTAGCGACGGGACAGGGTACACCTTC,CASSDGTGYTF
TRBJ1-5,TRBD1,TRBV18,once,TGTGCCAGCTCCCGGACAGGGGAGCAGCCCCAGCATTTT,CASSRTGEQPQHF
TRBJ2-7,TRBD2,TRBV2,NA,TGTGCCAGCAGCGCTGGGACTAGCACCGAGCAGTACTTC,CASSAGTSTEQYF
TRBJ1-1,NA,TRBV6-1,NA,TGTGCCAGCAGTGAAAAGTACTACACTGAAGCTTTCTTT,CASSEKYYTEAFF
TRBJ2-1,TRBD2,TRBV29-1,NA,TGCAGCCAGCATATGAACACCTTAGCGGGGGGCAATGAGCAGTTCTTC,CSQHMNTLAGGNEQFF
TRBJ1-1,NA,TRBV7-3,NA,TGTGCCAGCAGCTTACTAGGGAGGGACACTGAAGCTTTCTTT,CASSLLGRDTEAFF
TRBJ1-1,TRBD1,TRBV27,NA,TGTGCCAGCAGTTTGACAGGGGTTGGAGCTGAAGCTTTCTTT,CASSLTGVGAEAFF
TRBJ2-4,NA,TRBV5-4,NA,TGTGCCAGCAGCCCAACCTCAGGGGCCAAAAACATTCAGTACTTC,CASSPTSGAKNIQYF
TRBJ2-7,NA,TRBV7-8,few,TGTGCCAGCAGCCCCCCCCGGTACGAGCAGTACTTC,CASSPPRYEQYF
TRBJ1-3,NA,TRBV2,NA,TGTGCCAGCTGGGCAGGGGACGGAAACACCATATATTTT,CASWAGDGNTIYF
TRBJ1-3,NA,TRBV7-6,NA,TGTGCCAGCAGCTCTGGACTTTTTCGCTCTGGAAACACCATATATTTT,CASSSGLFRSGNTIYF
TRBJ1-5,TRBD1,TRBV2,NA,TGTGCCAGCAGTGAAGCCGGGACAGGGTGGGGGCCCCAGCATTTT,CASSEAGTGWGPQHF
TRBJ2-1,NA,TRBV9,NA,TGTGCCAGCAAGGGAGACGGACGCCCCTACAATGAGCAGTTCTTC,CASKGDGRPYNEQFF
TRBJ2-2,NA,TRBV27,once,TGTGCCACCGGACTTTCTGTTGGGGGGGAGCTGTTTTTT,CATGLSVGGELFF
TRBJ2-1,TRBD2,TRBV25-1,NA,TGTGCCAGCCTTAATCAGAACCCTAGCGGTGCTGTCAATGAGCAGTTCTTC,CASLNQNPSGAVNEQFF
TRBJ1-3,NA,TRBV6-5,NA,TGTGCCAGCAATGGCGCAGGGTCTGGAAACACCATATATTTT,CASNGAGSGNTIYF
TRBJ1-3,NA,TRBV4-1,NA,TGCGCCAGCAGCCAAGGTGCCACAGTGGCCCGCTACTCTGGAAACACCATATATTTT,CASSQGATVARYSGNTIYF
TRBJ2-1,TRBD2,TRBV9,NA,TGTGCCAGCAGCGTAGGCCTAGCGGGGGAGTACAATGAGCAGTTCTTC,CASSVGLAGEYNEQFF
TRBJ1-3,TRBD1,TRBV30,NA,TGTGCCTGGGGCCAGGGGGCAACTGGAAACACCATATATTTT,CAWGQGATGNTIYF
TRBJ1-3,NA,TRBV6-6,NA,TGTGCCAGCAGTTACGAGGGGACTCGAGCTGGAAACACCATATATTTT,CASSYEGTRAGNTIYF
TRBJ1-4,TRBD1,TRBV19,NA,TGTGCCAGTACGATGCGGGACAGGGGGCTTGAAAAACTGTTTTTT,CASTMRDRGLEKLFF
TRBJ1-1,NA,TRBV10-2,NA,TGCGCCAGCAGACATAGACTCGATCCGAACACTGAAGCTTTCTTT,CASRHRLDPNTEAFF
TRBJ2-7,TRBD2,TRBV6-6,once,TGTGCCAGCAGGTCTGTAGCGGGATCAAATTACGAGCAGTACTTC,CASRSVAGSNYEQYF
TRBJ2-4,TRBD1,TRBV23-1,NA,TGCGCCAGCAACACAGGGGGCTTAAGGACCGGGGGGAGAAACATTCAGTACTTC,CASNTGGLRTGGRNIQYF
TRBJ2-3,NA,TRBV6-4,NA,TGTGCCAGCAGTTCGGTAGGGGTTAGCACAGATACGCAGTATTTT,CASSSVGVSTDTQYF
TRBJ1-3,NA,TRBV2,NA,TGTGCCAGCAGTGGGGAGCCGCGCTCTGGAAACACCATATATTTT,CASSGEPRSGNTIYF
TRBJ2-7,NA,TRBV7-9,NA,TGTTCCAGCAGTAAAGGGGCGAACGAGCAGTACTTC,CSSSKGANEQYF